This T cell receptor beta chain stems from a study of monozygotic twins with inflammatory bowel disease. TCRdb reprocessed the 5' RACE reads and stores each CDR3 protein as one record, lacking DNA. This sample contains roughly 330,000 distinct CDR3 sequences. The length of the CDR3 is 13 residues. Per the germline V gene, CDR1 is SGHRS and CDR2 is YFSETQ. This receptor was obtained from a human donor with ulcerative colitis or Crohn's disease, or a healthy co-twin of an affected twin (not recorded which). Sequences were obtained from blood. The rearrangement links TRBV5-1 to TRBJ2-2. This chain's CDR3 is CASSLNDLEELFF.